This T cell receptor (beta chain) was found in a study of control samples from healthy donors and cancer patients. The method was immunoSEQ multiplex PCR; TCRdb's version includes in-frame clones alone and lacks a portion of them. The data contain fewer than 95,000 clones, around 86% of them singletons. In this sample, this clone turned up once. Sequencing was done on a sample of blood. The origin of this receptor is a woman in her forties or fifties in good health.

The CDR3 coding sequence is TGTGCCAGCAGCGAACAGGGGGGTATGGATTCACCCCTCCACTTT. This translates into CASSEQGGMDSPLHF. This rearrangement joins TRBV9 to TRBJ1-6; TRBD1 matches 8 bases. Germline CDR1 is SGDLS and CDR2 is YYNGEE. V gave up 3 bases and J gave up 8 bases; unmatched junction bases: 7. The CDR3 totals 15 residues.